Described below is a single TCR beta chain sequence and its context. It lacks a known antigen. Base quality data are lacking; no much larger clone is found one base away. RNA was extracted using the RNeasy kit, and roughly 0.45 to 1 microgram was reverse transcribed with random hexamers. The immunoSEQ multiplex PCR assay, covering 54 Vbeta and 13 Jbeta segments, was used to amplify TCR beta CDR3 regions. To correct PCR amplification bias, a synthetic template baseline was used for both primer optimization and computational correction. Regarding the original processing steps: Only productive sequences were kept, with reads annotated to V, D and J genes according to IMGT and analyzed in immunoSEQ Analyzer. To calculate clonality, Shannon entropy was normalized by log2 of the number of productive unique sequences and then subtracted from one. Public and private clones were assessed among the 100 most prevalent clones of each patient and control. Clones were defined as Susac-specific when absent from the healthy and MS cohorts, from about a thousand published viral clones and from other ImmuneACCESS disease sequences. In TCRdb, the public reads were trimmed at Q25 with fastp and aligned with MiXCR, with productive beta chains retained. When rows share a CDR3 protein, they turn into one entry using the most common DNA and genes. The V and J calls and clone size are TCRdb's, not the authors'. Counted in this sample were more than 120,000 distinct CDR3 sequences; 94% of them appeared once. The top ten clones comprise over 0.07% of the sample.

CDR3 length: 13 amino acids, cysteine to phenylalanine. This entry keeps only the CDR3 DNA: 39 bases, framed from base 1. Relative to germline, V is 7 bases shorter and J is 3 bases shorter, with 12 bases between their ends. The CDR1 and CDR2 encoded by the germline V gene (reference sequence) are LGHDT and YNNKEL. The sample comes from a study of CD8 T cells in Susac syndrome (dated by TCRdb to the late 2010s). Concerning the study at large: Repertoire sequencing was used to test whether CD8+ T cell activation and differentiation in Susac syndrome was antigen driven.

What the research found in general, with its limitations: The number of individuals in the TCR sequencing and HLA analysis was recognized as being relatively small.

Peripheral blood CD8+ and CD4+ T cells from healthy donors, Susac syndrome patients and multiple sclerosis patients were profiled using high-throughput TCR beta sequencing. The healthy donors served as controls matched for age and sex. CD8+ TEMRA cells were enriched by FACS, while bulk CD8+ and CD4+ T cells were purified by magnetic negative isolation. Blood was collected in EDTA tubes and processed within 24 hours, with PBMCs isolated through density gradient centrifugation. PBMCs intended for TCR sequencing were frozen in liquid nitrogen and were later thawed in a 37 degrees C water bath. A purity of at least 90% was achieved for sorted or isolated CD4+, CD8+ and CD8+ TEMRA cells.

Rearrangement joined TRBV3-1 to TRBJ1-2; possibly the D gene is TRBD1, per 6 matching bases. This TCR was recovered from a human donor in good health. Sequenced sample: CD4+ T cells from PBMCs. DNA sequence: TGTGCCAGCAATGGAGGGGGGGACTATGGCTACACCTTC. It is translated as CASNGGGDYGYTF.